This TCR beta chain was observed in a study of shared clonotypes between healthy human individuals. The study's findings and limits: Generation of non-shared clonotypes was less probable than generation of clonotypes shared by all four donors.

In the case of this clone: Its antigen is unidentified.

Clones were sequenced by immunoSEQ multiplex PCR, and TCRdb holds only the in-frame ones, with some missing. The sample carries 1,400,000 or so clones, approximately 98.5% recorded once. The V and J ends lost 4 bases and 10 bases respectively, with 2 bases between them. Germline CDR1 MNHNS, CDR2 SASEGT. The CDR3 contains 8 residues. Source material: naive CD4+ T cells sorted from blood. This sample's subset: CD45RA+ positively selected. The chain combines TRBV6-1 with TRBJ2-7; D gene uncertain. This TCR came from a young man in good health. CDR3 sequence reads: CASSAQYF. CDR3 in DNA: TGTGCCAGCAGTGCTCAGTACTTC.